The T cell receptor beta chain under discussion was sequenced for a study of cytomegalovirus exposure and HLA in healthy donors. Researchers ran the PCR with 60 Vbeta and 13 Jbeta primers. Assay used: immunoSEQ multiplex PCR; TCRdb lists only in-frame clones, some missing. The top ten clones hold roughly 9% of a sample with 70,000 to 80,000 clones, 78% of them seen once. This CDR3 spans 16 amino acids. The germline CDR1 and CDR2 sequences are LNHDA and SQIVND (reference sequence). V trimming: 7 bases; J trimming: 5 bases; junction bases outside the gene matches: 14. On this clone: Its antigen is not identified.

Findings of the study overall: Most TCR beta V segments were productive about 87% or about 30% of the time in an earlier analysis.

The receptor comes from a woman aged 40 to 50 in good health and CMV-seropositive. Sequencing used PBMCs. V gene TRBV19 combines with J gene TRBJ1-5, with 7 positions matching TRBD1. CDR3 DNA sequence: TGTGCCAGTAATCCCCGTGTGCAGGGGGGTGATCAGCCCCAGCATTTT. Its translation: CASNPRVQGGDQPQHF.